This T cell receptor beta chain was identified in a study of TIL therapy for anti-PD-1-resistant metastatic lung cancer. Sequencing used immunoSEQ v3. Assay used: immunoSEQ multiplex PCR; TCRdb lists only in-frame clones, some missing. The table includes 40,000 to 60,000 clones, 79% detected once. Germline V lookup: CDR1 MNHEY, CDR2 SVGAGI. This CDR3 has 15 amino acids. Trimming cost V 6 bases and J 5 bases, with 16 bases left between them. Noted time point: pre-treatment sample, taken before nivolumab and TIL therapy. The chain employs TRBV6-5 and TRBJ2-2; D may be TRBD1 or TRBD2 (5 bases each). Here the sequenced sample was blood, taken at baseline. The TCR was taken from a woman aged 30 to 85 with non-small cell lung cancer. Written as DNA, the CDR3 is TGTGCCAGCAGCGCCACGGGGCTGGTGACCGGGGAGCTGTTTTTT. Translation gives CASSATGLVTGELFF.